This T cell receptor (beta chain) is drawn from a study of OX40 agonist ivuxolimab in advanced cancers. From germline, CDR1 is SGHNT and CDR2 YYREEE (reference sequence). This CDR3 region has 18 residues. V shed 3 bases and J 3 bases; nucleotides not matched to a gene: 10. Measured with immunoSEQ multiplex PCR; TCRdb has only the in-frame clones, and not every one. The data contain approximately 70,000 clones, 92% of them singletons. The chain carries TRBV5-4 and TRBJ2-6, with TRBD1 identical over 9 bases. This sample comprised CD4+ or CD8+ T cells sorted from blood, obtained in a trial of the OX40 agonist ivuxolimab. This clonotype was sampled from an adult with an advanced solid tumor such as melanoma, head and neck, liver or kidney cancer. For the CDR3, the DNA is TGTGCCAGCAGCTCTCCGGGACAGGGCCCTCTTGGGGCCAACGTCCTGACTTTC. It specifies CASSSPGQGPLGANVLTF.